The following is a T cell receptor beta chain sequence with its context. Described time point: pretreatment peripheral blood. The sample is drawn from a study of PD-L1 blockade in urothelial cancer. J was trimmed by 1 base and V by 4 bases; bases with no gene match: 6. Germline V gene sequence: CDR1 MDHEN, CDR2 SYDVKM. The CDR3 contains 15 residues. Produced via immunoSEQ multiplex PCR; TCRdb's table is partial and in-frame only. The sample has 60,000 to 65,000 clones; 80% to 85% are singletons. The rearrangement joins TRBV28 to TRBJ1-2, with 7 bases identical to TRBD1. The sequencing here drew on PBMCs, taken around atezolizumab (anti-PD-L1) treatment. This clonotype was sampled from a man in his 70s with urothelial cancer. The CDR3 DNA reads as TGTGCCAGCAGTTCAACAGGGGAGCTTAACTATGGCTACACCTTC. Amino acids: CASSSTGELNYGYTF.